The clone carrying this TCR beta chain was observed a handful of times. This sample stems from a study of metastatic and nonmetastatic thyroid tumors. Germline loops: CDR1 SGHDT, CDR2 YYEEEE. The V gene lost 5 bases and the J gene lost 5 bases, with 19 bases spanning the gap. This CDR3 has 15 amino acids. Original processing methods: Differences in CDR3 between clinicopathological groups were drawn on to build a classifier intended to discriminate distant-metastatic papillary thyroid cancer patients. TCRdb reprocessed the PCR reads using MiXCR. The V and J calls follow TCRdb's processing rather than the paper's. The data hold approximately 90,000 clones, with approximately 9% observed a single time. Thyroid surgery was preceded by no treatment in any patient.

The receptor was isolated from a female donor with papillary thyroid cancer or a benign thyroid nodule (not recorded which). Some clones in this sample may be carry-over from other donors' samples. The gene calls are TRBV5-6 and TRBJ1-2, with D unclear. The sequencing input was blood. CDR3 sequence (DNA): TGTGCCAGCAGGCAAGATCCGGAAGGGTCTTATGGCTACACCTTC. Translation gives CASRQDPEGSYGYTF. Drawing the rest from reference TRBV5-6 and TRBJ1-2, the complete variable domain is DAGVTQSPTHLIKTRGQQVTLRCSPKSGHDTVSWYQQALGQGPQFIFQYYEEEERQRGNFPDRFSGHQFPNYSSELNVNALLLGDSALYLCASRQDPEGSYGYTFGSGTRLTVV.